The 22 T cell receptor beta chains below were found in one sample sequenced in a study of cytomegalovirus exposure and HLA in healthy donors. Vbeta (60) and Jbeta (13) primers were used in the PCR. Only in-frame clones appear in the TCRdb table, and some are missing; sequencing was by immunoSEQ multiplex PCR. The sample lists around 37,000 clones, roughly 80% occurring once. Sequencing was carried out using PBMCs. Receptors originate from a man between 50 and 59 years old in good health and CMV-seronegative.

The rearrangement joins TRBV7-2 to TRBJ2-5; TRBD2 agrees at 8 bases. The CDR3 runs to 14 residues. The germline CDR1 and CDR2 sequences are SGHTA and FQGNSA. V dropped 3 bases and J dropped 3; count of bases not matched to a gene: 3. CDR3 amino acids: CASSFQAGEETQYF. CDR3 nucleotide sequence: TGTGCCAGCAGCTTCCAAGCGGGAGAAGAGACCCAGTACTTC.

This sequence joins TRBV28 and TRBJ2-4; TRBD2 matches 7 bases. Per germline, CDR1 MDHEN and CDR2 SYDVKM. There are 16 residues in the CDR3. Unmatched junction bases numbered 22, after V lost 7 bases and J lost 13 bases. CDR3 bases: TGTGCCAGCAAAACCTCGCGGGAGTCGGGAAACCAAATCCAGTACTTC. This gives the protein CASKTSRESGNQIQYF.

The chain links TRBV7-6 to TRBJ2-3; D call uncertain. Germline V lookup: CDR1 SGHVS, CDR2 FNYEAQ. The CDR3 has 15 amino acids. Trimming took 1 base from V and 3 from J, leaving 11 bases between them. The CDR3 nucleotides read TGTGCCAGCAGCTTAGGTATGGCTAGGACAGATACGCAGTATTTT. This codes for CASSLGMARTDTQYF. The full variable domain, rest sourced from reference TRBV7-6 and TRBJ2-3, is GAGVSQSPRYKVTKRGQDVALRCDPISGHVSLYWYRQALGQGPEFLTYFNYEAQQDKSGLPNDRFSAERPEGSISTLTIQRTEQRDSAMYRCASSLGMARTDTQYFGPGTRLTVL.

This chain connects TRBV5-1 to TRBJ2-5, with a possible D match to TRBD1 (5 bases). CDR1 SGHRS and CDR2 YFSETQ come from the germline V gene. V was shortened by 4 bases and J by 2 bases, with 12 bases between the two germline ends. The CDR3 contains 14 residues. CDR3 residues: CASSTSPGQETQYF. In DNA form, the CDR3 reads TGCGCCAGCAGCACTTCCCCAGGGCAAGAGACCCAGTACTTC.

This clone was counted a few times. The chain combines TRBV6-1 with TRBJ1-1; the D is unclear. V was clipped by 4 bases and J by 3 bases, with 9 bases between them. The CDR3 runs 13 residues. CDR1 and CDR2 from the germline V gene are MNHNS and SASEGT. CDR3 DNA: TGTGCCAGCAGTGGGAGGTCGGACACTGAAGCTTTCTTT. Translating it yields CASSGRSDTEAFF.

The chain has TRBV7-9 and TRBJ2-1, with a weak D call TRBD1 (6 bases). The length of the CDR3 is 14 residues. Trimming shortened V by 1 base and J by 10 bases, and 14 bases separated the two germline ends. Germline lookup yields CDR1 SEHNR and CDR2 FQNEAQ (reference sequence). CDR3 region: CASSLVAGDTEQFF. CDR3 nucleotides: TGTGCCAGCAGCTTAGTGGCCGGGGACACGGAGCAGTTCTTC.

This clone was observed a handful of times. The rearrangement joins TRBV6-5 to TRBJ1-1; D might be TRBD1 (6 bases). Between the trimmed V and J ends, which lost 7 bases and 6 bases, there was a span of 18 bases. The germline CDR1 and CDR2 sequences are MNHEY and SVGAGI. CDR3 size: 14 residues. As DNA, the CDR3 is TGTGCCAGCAACCCGCAGGGGACCTGGCCTGAAGCTTTCTTT. It yields the protein CASNPQGTWPEAFF.

The chain recombines TRBV9 with TRBJ2-2; 9 bases line up with TRBD1. This CDR3 has 14 amino acids. Germline V lookup: CDR1 SGDLS, CDR2 YYNGEE. The V and J ends lost 7 bases and 5 bases, in that order; junction bases with no gene match: 6. The CDR3 nucleotides are TGTGCCAGCGGATCGACAGGGGGGACCGGGGAGCTGTTTTTT. Residues: CASGSTGGTGELFF.

The genes are TRBV30 and TRBJ1-2; 7 bases line up with TRBD1. The V gene's germline CDR1 is GTSNPN and CDR2 SVGIG (reference sequence). The CDR3 totals 13 residues. V was clipped by 2 bases and J by 5 bases; unmatched bases: 5. The CDR3 reads CAWSTTGEYGYTF. The CDR3 DNA sequence: TGTGCCTGGAGTACAACAGGGGAATATGGCTACACCTTC.

The chain recombines TRBV6-5 with TRBJ2-4, with unresolved D. Germline-derived CDR1 and CDR2 are MNHEY and SVGAGI. V was trimmed by 2 bases and J by 1 base, leaving 12 bases between them. The CDR3 spans 16 residues. The CDR3 DNA sequence: TGTGCCAGCAGTTACGTGCGGCGTTGGGCCAAAAACATTCAGTACTTC. This translates into CASSYVRRWAKNIQYF.

A note on this clone: One end of the junction is discordant with germline, which a read error may explain. The V gene is TRBV7-9, the J gene TRBJ2-5; 7 bases agree with TRBD2. Germline CDR1 and CDR2: SEHNR and FQNEAQ (reference sequence). The CDR3 is 15 amino acids. CDR3: CSSSLGSSGGETQYF. As DNA, the CDR3 is TGTTCCAGCAGCCTTGGATCCTCGGGGGGAGAGACCCAGTACTTC. The entire variable domain, with the rest obtained from reference TRBV7-9 and TRBJ2-5, is as follows: DTGVSQNPRHKITKRGQNVTFRCDPISEHNRLYWYRQTLGQGPEFLTYFQNEAQLEKSRLLSDRFSAERPKGSFSTLEIQRTEQGDSAMYLCSSSLGSSGGETQYFGPGTRLLVL.

The V gene is TRBV5-6, the J gene TRBJ2-3; 8 bases match TRBD2. This CDR3 contains 15 residues. The ends lost 2 bases at V and 1 base at J; junction bases unmatched: 3. The germline V gene has CDR1 SGHDT and CDR2 YYEEEE. CDR3 sequence reads: CASSLHSGGTDTQYF. CDR3 nucleotide sequence: TGTGCCAGCAGCTTACATAGCGGGGGCACAGATACGCAGTATTTT.

The rearrangement joins TRBV12-5 to TRBJ2-3; D remains ambiguous. The CDR3 covers 12 residues. CDR1 and CDR2 (germline): LGHNT, FRNRAP. V gave up 1 base and J gave up 6 bases, with 5 bases separating them. CDR3 amino acids: CASGLGADTQYF. In DNA form, the CDR3 reads TGTGCTAGTGGTTTGGGGGCCGATACGCAGTATTTT.

The chain recombines TRBV5-6 with TRBJ2-1; the match to TRBD2 covers 11 bases. There are 16 residues in the CDR3. Germline V gene data show CDR1 as SGHDT and CDR2 as YYEEEE. V lost 1 base and J lost 7; bases outside the gene matches: 7. The CDR3 DNA reads TGTGCCAGCAGCTTGCTGTTAACTAGCGGGGGTAATGAGCAGTTCTTC. It encodes CASSLLLTSGGNEQFF.

This sequence joins TRBV18 and TRBJ1-2; 11 positions agree with TRBD1. The CDR3 sequence is 16 residues long. V lost 3 bases to trimming and J lost 4 bases; unmatched junction nucleotides: 7. CDR1 is KGHSH, CDR2 LQKENI, per germline. The CDR3 DNA reads as TGTGCCAGCTCACCGCCGGGACAGGGGGAGGGCTATGGCTACACCTTC. Its translation is CASSPPGQGEGYGYTF.

V is TRBV14 and J is TRBJ2-6; TRBD1 matches at 7 bases. The V segment lost 0 bases and the J segment 0 bases; nucleotides outside the gene matches: 8. The CDR3 loop spans 19 amino acids. CDR1 and CDR2 (germline): SGHDN, FVKESK. CDR3 bases: TGTGCCAGCAGCCAAGATTGGGGGACAGCTCTCTCTGGGGCCAACGTCCTGACTTTC. Protein product: CASSQDWGTALSGANVLTF.

The V call is TRBV20-1, the J call TRBJ1-2; 7 bases align to TRBD1. Germline V gene lookup returns CDR1 DFQATT and CDR2 SNEGSKA (reference sequence). CDR3 length equals 10 residues. Unmatched junction bases numbered 2, after V lost 5 bases and J lost 8 bases. The CDR3 spells CSAPTGGYTF. DNA of the CDR3: TGCAGTGCTCCGACAGGGGGCTACACCTTC.

This clone was seen only once. At one end, the junction sequence differs from germline, possibly due to a read error. The rearrangement links TRBV7-9 to TRBJ2-2, with TRBD2 matching over 10 bases. Germline V gene sequence: CDR1 SEHNR, CDR2 FQNEAQ (reference sequence). The CDR3 extends over 13 amino acids. The CDR3 DNA follows: TGTTCCAGCAGCGGGAGGGCAGGCGGGGAGCTGTTTTTT. Protein product: CSSSGRAGGELFF.

A note on this clone: A junction end diverges from the germline sequence, so it may reflect a read error. The rearrangement links TRBV7-9 to TRBJ1-4; TRBD1 might be the D (5 bases). The germline V gene has CDR1 SEHNR and CDR2 FQNEAQ (reference sequence). This CDR3 is built from 14 residues. The CDR3 is CSSSWGGANEKLFF. The CDR3 region has the DNA TGTTCCAGCAGCTGGGGGGGGGCTAATGAAAAACTGTTTTTT.

The chain has TRBV10-3 and TRBJ2-5; 9 bases align to TRBD1. V was pared by 6 bases and J by 5 bases, with 10 bases of the junction left unmatched. From germline, CDR1 is ENHRY and CDR2 SYGVKD. This CDR3 is 15 amino acids long. For the CDR3, the DNA is TGTGCCATCAGAGGAAGAACAGGGGGCCGGGAGACCCAGTACTTC. As protein: CAIRGRTGGRETQYF.

As regards this clone: Other nucleotide sequences from this sample produce the same CDR3. V and J are TRBV5-1 and TRBJ2-5; possibly TRBD2 for D (5 bases). With 5 bases removed from V and 5 bases from J, the gap between germline ends came to 22 bases. The CDR3 contains 16 residues. Germline V gene lookup returns CDR1 SGHRS and CDR2 YFSETQ. CDR3 sequence reads: CASRTLRDPLRETQYF. The CDR3 DNA is TGCGCCAGCAGAACCCTCCGGGATCCCTTGCGTGAGACCCAGTACTTC.

In its sample, this clone was seen once. At one end the junction does not follow the germline gene, possibly because of a read error. The CDR3 loop is CSSSLSAATYEQYF. The CDR3 coding sequence is TGTTCCAGCAGCTTAAGCGCAGCTACCTACGAGCAGTACTTC. The V call is TRBV7-9, the J call TRBJ2-7; D gene uncertain. Germline V lookup: CDR1 SEHNR, CDR2 FQNEAQ (reference sequence). The CDR3 runs 14 residues.